These T cell receptor beta chains were read from a single sample in a study of T cells in Graves' hyperthyroidism and ophthalmopathy. TCRdb independently ran MiXCR on the multiplex PCR reads; one entry per CDR3 protein. Counted here are approximately 560,000 distinct CDR3 sequences, about 45% occurring once; the ten biggest clones make up nearly 8.5%. Sample: peripheral blood or thyroid tissue (not recorded which). The receptor set was obtained from a young woman with Graves' hyperthyroidism. Both conserved end residues are part of each CDR3. D genes are given only for firm matches. The size field is filled for only some rows; it gives once, few, many or a size class.

j_call cdr3_length d_call clone_size v_call cdr3_nt cdr3_aa
TRBJ2-2 14 TRBD2 - TRBV5-1 TGCGCCAGCAACCAAGCGGGAGATACCGGGGAGCTGTTTTTT CASNQAGDTGELFF
TRBJ1-2 12 TRBD1 - TRBV29-1 TGCAGCACGGGACAGGGGAGCTATGGCCACACCTTC CSTGQGSYGHTF
TRBJ1-1 15 TRBD1 - TRBV7-2 TGTGCCAGCAGCTACGCACAGGGGGTGAACACTGAAGCTTTCTTT CASSYAQGVNTEAFF
TRBJ2-2 13 - few TRBV5-4 TGTGCCAGCAGCGGGGAGGTGAGCGGGGAGCTGTTTTTT CASSGEVSGELFF
TRBJ1-2 13 TRBD1 many TRBV12-3/TRBV12-4 TGTGCCAGCAGTTGGACAGGGGGCTATGGCTACACCTTC CASSWTGGYGYTF
TRBJ1-2 14 - - TRBV5-1 TGCGCCAGCAGCTTGGAGGCGTCTAACTATGGCTACACCTTC CASSLEASNYGYTF
TRBJ2-5 17 TRBD2 few TRBV10-3 TGTGCCATCAGTGTTAGCGGGAGGGCCCTCTCCCAAGAGACCCAGTACTTC CAISVSGRALSQETQYF
TRBJ2-5 13 TRBD2 - TRBV25-1 TGTGCCAGCAGAGAGAGCGGGGAAGAGACCCAGTACTTC CASRESGEETQYF
TRBJ1-1 13 TRBD1 many TRBV25-1 TGTGCCAGTTCCCAGGGGGGACGCACTGAAGCTTTCTTT CASSQGGRTEAFF
TRBJ1-4 14 TRBD1 - TRBV19 TGTGCCAGTGGCAGAACCGGGACAGATGAAAAACTGTTTTTT CASGRTGTDEKLFF
TRBJ1-5 15 - - TRBV6-5 TGTGCCAGCAGTTACATTCGGACTATCAATCAGCCCCAGCATTTT CASSYIRTINQPQHF
TRBJ2-5 14 - - TRBV5-1 TGCGCCAGCAGCTTGGAGGACTACCAAGAGACCCAGTACTTC CASSLEDYQETQYF
TRBJ2-5 19 TRBD2 few TRBV2 TGTGCCAGCAGCCTCAGGCATGGACTAGCGGGAGGAGGGGTGGAGACCCAGTACTTC CASSLRHGLAGGGVETQYF
TRBJ2-7 15 - - TRBV7-9 TGTGCCAGCACCTACGCTGGGGGCGCAGCATACGAGCAGTACTTC CASTYAGGAAYEQYF
TRBJ1-2 14 - - TRBV10-3 TGTGCCATCAGTGAGTCATTGACAGCCTATGGCTACACCTTC CAISESLTAYGYTF
TRBJ2-5 13 - many TRBV7-3 TGTGCCAGCAGTCCTCAGGGGAGAGAGACCCAGTACTTC CASSPQGRETQYF
TRBJ1-2 13 - few TRBV6-5 TGTGCCAGCGGCCAGAGAGCAAACTATGGCTACACCTTC CASGQRANYGYTF
TRBJ2-5 14 - few TRBV7-9 TGTGCCAGCACCCTGGGTAGCGGTCGGGAGACCCAGTACTTC CASTLGSGRETQYF
TRBJ2-7 17 TRBD2 few TRBV12-3/TRBV12-4 TGTGCCAGCAGTCTGTACCCGGGACTAGCGTTCTCCTACGAGCAGTACTTC CASSLYPGLAFSYEQYF
TRBJ2-5 14 TRBD2 - TRBV29-1 TGCAGCGTGGGACTAGCGGGCAGGGCAGAGACCCAGTACTTC CSVGLAGRAETQYF
TRBJ2-7 15 - once TRBV7-9 TGTGCCAGCAGCTCTAGTATTTTATCCTCCTACGAGCAGTACTTC CASSSSILSSYEQYF
TRBJ1-5 15 TRBD1 - TRBV24-1 TGTGCCACCGCGGGGAGGGACAGGGCTCTCCAGCCCCAGCATTTT CATAGRDRALQPQHF
TRBJ2-7 14 TRBD1 - TRBV10-1 TGCGCCAGCAGATCCGGACAGGGGATGAACGAGCAGTACTTC CASRSGQGMNEQYF
TRBJ2-2 12 - - TRBV2 TGTGCCAGCACCCTGTGGGGCGGGGAGCTGTTTTTT CASTLWGGELFF
TRBJ1-4 17 - - TRBV10-3 TGTGCCAGCAGTCTCCGGGGGGCAGCTCTAACTAATGAAAAACTGTTTTTT CASSLRGAALTNEKLFF
TRBJ2-7 13 - - TRBV7-2 TGTGCCAGCAGCCCCGGAGGGGATTACGAGCAGTACTTC CASSPGGDYEQYF
TRBJ1-5 16 TRBD1 many TRBV10-3 TGTGCCATCAGTGATAGGGACAGAGGAGGCAATCAGCCCCAGCATTTT CAISDRDRGGNQPQHF
TRBJ2-5 12 TRBD2 - TRBV7-2 TGTGCCAGCAGCCTTGGGGGGAGGGCCCAGTACTTC CASSLGGRAQYF
TRBJ1-5 14 - - TRBV19 TGTGCCAGTAACCCGGAAAGGTTTCATCAGCCCCAGCATTTT CASNPERFHQPQHF
TRBJ1-2 12 - - TRBV7-9 TGTGCCAGCAGCCCGGAGGGCGGTGGCTACACCTTC CASSPEGGGYTF
TRBJ2-5 14 TRBD1 - TRBV5-1 TGCGCCAGCAGCTTGGAACAGGGGTTGGAGACCCAGTACTTC CASSLEQGLETQYF
TRBJ2-7 11 - few TRBV13 TGTGCCAGCAGCTTAGATGCAGAGCAGTACTTC CASSLDAEQYF
TRBJ1-2 16 TRBD1 - TRBV5-1 TGCGCCAGCAGCTCCCCCGGGACAGGGGGGCTCCATGGCTACACCTTC CASSSPGTGGLHGYTF
TRBJ1-4 18 - - TRBV7-9 TGTGCCAGCAGCTGGGCAGGGACAATCGCCGCAACTAATGAAAAACTGTTTTTT CASSWAGTIAATNEKLFF
TRBJ1-5 13 - many TRBV24-1 TGTGCCACCAGTGATTTGGGTGGGCAGCCCCAGCATTTT CATSDLGGQPQHF
TRBJ1-4 14 - - TRBV10-3 TGTGCCAGCAGCGAGCCGACAACTAATGAAAAACTGTTTTTT CASSEPTTNEKLFF
TRBJ2-7 15 - - TRBV24-1 TGTGCCACCAGTGAGGGCGGGTGGGACCCCTACGAGCAGTACTTC CATSEGGWDPYEQYF
TRBJ1-2 15 - - TRBV25-1 TGTGCCAGCAGCCAAGGTACAGCCTCGGCTGATGGCTACACCTTC CASSQGTASADGYTF
TRBJ1-2 14 - - TRBV7-9 TGTGCCAGCAGCCCACAGGCAGGCTCCTATGGCTACACCTTC CASSPQAGSYGYTF
TRBJ1-5 15 - few TRBV12-3/TRBV12-4 TGTGCCAGCACGGGTCCGCAAGGGAACGATCAGCCCCAGCATTTT CASTGPQGNDQPQHF
TRBJ2-1 15 - - TRBV2 TGTGCCAGCAGTGAACTCTCGACAGGCCCAATAGAGCAGTTCTTC CASSELSTGPIEQFF
TRBJ2-7 15 TRBD2 many TRBV2 TGTGCCAGCAAGTCTGCTAGCGGGCCAACCTACGAGCAGTACTTC CASKSASGPTYEQYF
TRBJ2-7 12 - - TRBV29-1 TGCAGCGTAGCGCCTAGTTCGATCGAGCAGTACTTC CSVAPSSIEQYF
TRBJ1-4 15 - - TRBV5-1 TGCGCCAGCAGCATGGAAACCGCAACTAATGAAAAACTGTTTTTT CASSMETATNEKLFF
TRBJ1-4 17 TRBD1 - TRBV7-9 TGTGCCAGCAGTTTATCGGGACAGGGGCGAGTCCTTGAAAAACTGTTTTTT CASSLSGQGRVLEKLFF
TRBJ2-7 16 TRBD1 - TRBV10-3 TGTGCCATCAGGGACAGACAGGGTGGTGCAACCTACGAGCAGTACTTC CAIRDRQGGATYEQYF